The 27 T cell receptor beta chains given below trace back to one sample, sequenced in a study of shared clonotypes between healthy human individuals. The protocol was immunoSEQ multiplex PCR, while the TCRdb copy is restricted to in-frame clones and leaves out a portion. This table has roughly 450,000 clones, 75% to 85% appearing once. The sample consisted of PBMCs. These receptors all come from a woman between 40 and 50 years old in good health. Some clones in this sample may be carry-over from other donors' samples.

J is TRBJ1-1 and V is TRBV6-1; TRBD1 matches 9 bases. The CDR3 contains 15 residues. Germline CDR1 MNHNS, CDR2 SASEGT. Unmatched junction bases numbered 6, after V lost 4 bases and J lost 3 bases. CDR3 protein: CASSGGQGRHTEAFF. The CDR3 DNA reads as TGTGCCAGCAGTGGGGGACAGGGACGCCACACTGAAGCTTTCTTT.

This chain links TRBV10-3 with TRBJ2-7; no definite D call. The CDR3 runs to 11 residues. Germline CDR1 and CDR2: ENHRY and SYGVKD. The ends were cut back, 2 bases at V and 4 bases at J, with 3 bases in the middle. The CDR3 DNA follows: TGTGCCATCAGTGAGAGGTACGAGCAGTACTTC. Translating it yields CAISERYEQYF.

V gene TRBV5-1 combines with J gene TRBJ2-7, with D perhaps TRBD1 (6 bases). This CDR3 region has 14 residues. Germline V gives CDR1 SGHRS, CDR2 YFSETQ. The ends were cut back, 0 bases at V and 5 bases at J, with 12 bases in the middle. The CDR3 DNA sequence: TGCGCCAGCAGCTTGGTTCAGGGGACGAACGAGCAGTACTTC. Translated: CASSLVQGTNEQYF.

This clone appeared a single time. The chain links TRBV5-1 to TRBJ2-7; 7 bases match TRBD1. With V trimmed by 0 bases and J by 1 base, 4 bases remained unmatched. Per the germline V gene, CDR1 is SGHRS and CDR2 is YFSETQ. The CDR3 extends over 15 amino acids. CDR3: CASSLAGQNSYEQYF. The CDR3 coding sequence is TGCGCCAGCAGCTTGGCGGGACAGAATTCCTACGAGCAGTACTTC. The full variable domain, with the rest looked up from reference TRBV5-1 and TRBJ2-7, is KAGVTQTPRYLIKTRGQQVTLSCSPISGHRSVSWYQQTPGQGLQFLFEYFSETQRNKGNFPGRFSGRQFSNSRSEMNVSTLELGDSALYLCASSLAGQNSYEQYFGPGTRLTVT.

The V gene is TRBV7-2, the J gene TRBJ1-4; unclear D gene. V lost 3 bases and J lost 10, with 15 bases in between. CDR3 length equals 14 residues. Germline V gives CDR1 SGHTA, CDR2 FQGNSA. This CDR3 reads CASSFRWQEGKLFF. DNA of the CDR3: TGTGCCAGCAGCTTTCGCTGGCAGGAGGGAAAACTGTTTTTT.

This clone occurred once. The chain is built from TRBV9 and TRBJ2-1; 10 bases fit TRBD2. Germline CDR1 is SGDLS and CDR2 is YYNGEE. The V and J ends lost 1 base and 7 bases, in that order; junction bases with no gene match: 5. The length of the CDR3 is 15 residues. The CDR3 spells CASSVSATSGNEQFF. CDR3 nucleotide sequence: TGTGCCAGCAGCGTAAGTGCGACTAGCGGGAATGAGCAGTTCTTC. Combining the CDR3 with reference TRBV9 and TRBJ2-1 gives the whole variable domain DSGVTQTPKHLITATGQRVTLRCSPRSGDLSVYWYQQSLDQGLQFLIQYYNGEERAKGNILERFSAQQFPDLHSELNLSSLELGDSALYFCASSVSATSGNEQFFGPGTRLTVL.

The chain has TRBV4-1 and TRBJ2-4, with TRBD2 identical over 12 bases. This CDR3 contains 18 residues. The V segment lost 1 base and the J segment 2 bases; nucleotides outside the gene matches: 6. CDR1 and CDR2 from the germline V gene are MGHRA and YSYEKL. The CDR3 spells CASSQVSLAGGPKNIQYF. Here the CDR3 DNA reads TGCGCCAGCAGCCAAGTATCTCTAGCGGGAGGGCCCAAAAACATTCAGTACTTC.

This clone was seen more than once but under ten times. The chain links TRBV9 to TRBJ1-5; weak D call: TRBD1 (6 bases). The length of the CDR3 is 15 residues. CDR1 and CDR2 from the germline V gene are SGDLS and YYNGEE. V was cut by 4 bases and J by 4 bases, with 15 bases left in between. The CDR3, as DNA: TGTGCCAGCAGCAGGGGGGGAGCCCCAAATCAGCCCCAGCATTTT. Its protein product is CASSRGGAPNQPQHF.

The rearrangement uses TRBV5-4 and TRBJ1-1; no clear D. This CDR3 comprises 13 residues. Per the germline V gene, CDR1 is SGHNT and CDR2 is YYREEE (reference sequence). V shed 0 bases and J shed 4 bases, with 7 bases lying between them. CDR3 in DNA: TGTGCCAGCAGCTTGGCAGGTTTCACTGAAGCTTTCTTT. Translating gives CASSLAGFTEAFF.

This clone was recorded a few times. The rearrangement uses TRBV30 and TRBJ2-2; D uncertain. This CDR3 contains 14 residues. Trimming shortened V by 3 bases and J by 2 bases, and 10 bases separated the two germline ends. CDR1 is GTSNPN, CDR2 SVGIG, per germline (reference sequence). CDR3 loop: CAWSPQVNTGELFF. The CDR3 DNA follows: TGTGCCTGGAGCCCCCAGGTTAACACCGGGGAGCTGTTTTTT.

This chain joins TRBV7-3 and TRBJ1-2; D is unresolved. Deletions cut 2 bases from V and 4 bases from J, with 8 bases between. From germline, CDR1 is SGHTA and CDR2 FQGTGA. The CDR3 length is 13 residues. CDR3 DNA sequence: TGTGCCAGCAGCTTACCAGGCCTCTATGGCTACACCTTC. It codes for CASSLPGLYGYTF.

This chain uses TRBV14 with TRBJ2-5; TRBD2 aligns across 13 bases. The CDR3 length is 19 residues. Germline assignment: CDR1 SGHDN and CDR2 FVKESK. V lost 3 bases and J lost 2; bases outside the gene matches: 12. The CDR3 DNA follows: TGTGCCAGCAGCCAGGTCTCGGGACTAGCGGGACTCCCGCAAGAGACCCAGTACTTC. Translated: CASSQVSGLAGLPQETQYF.

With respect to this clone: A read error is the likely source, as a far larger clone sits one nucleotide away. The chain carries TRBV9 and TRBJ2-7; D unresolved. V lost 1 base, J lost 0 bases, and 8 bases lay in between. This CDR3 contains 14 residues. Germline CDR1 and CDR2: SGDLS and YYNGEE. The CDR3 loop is CASSVSTTSYEQYF. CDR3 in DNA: TGTGCCAGCAGCGTATCAACTACCTCCTACGAGCAGTACTTC.

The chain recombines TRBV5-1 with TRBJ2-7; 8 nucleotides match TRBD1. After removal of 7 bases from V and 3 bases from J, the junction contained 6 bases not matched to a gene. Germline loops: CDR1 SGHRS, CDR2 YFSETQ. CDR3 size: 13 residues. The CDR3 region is CASGQGGRYEQYF. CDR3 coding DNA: TGCGCCAGCGGACAGGGAGGACGCTACGAGCAGTACTTC.

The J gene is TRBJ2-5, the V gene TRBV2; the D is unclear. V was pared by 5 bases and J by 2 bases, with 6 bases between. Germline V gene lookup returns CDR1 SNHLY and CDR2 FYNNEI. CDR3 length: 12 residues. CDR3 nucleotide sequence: TGTGCCAGCAGTCGGACGCAAGAGACCCAGTACTTC. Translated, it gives CASSRTQETQYF.

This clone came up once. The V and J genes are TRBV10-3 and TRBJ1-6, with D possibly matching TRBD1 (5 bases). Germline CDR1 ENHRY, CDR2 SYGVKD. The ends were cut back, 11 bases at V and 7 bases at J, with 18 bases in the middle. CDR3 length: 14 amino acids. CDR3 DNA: TGTGCCGGAGGCTCGGGACTTCAAAATTCACCCCTCCACTTT. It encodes CAGGSGLQNSPLHF.

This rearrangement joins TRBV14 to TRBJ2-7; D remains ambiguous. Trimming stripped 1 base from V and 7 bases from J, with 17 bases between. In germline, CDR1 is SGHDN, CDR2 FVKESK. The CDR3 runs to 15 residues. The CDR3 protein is CASSQVGLPVREQYF. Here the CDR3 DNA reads TGTGCCAGCAGCCAAGTCGGGCTCCCAGTACGGGAGCAGTACTTC.

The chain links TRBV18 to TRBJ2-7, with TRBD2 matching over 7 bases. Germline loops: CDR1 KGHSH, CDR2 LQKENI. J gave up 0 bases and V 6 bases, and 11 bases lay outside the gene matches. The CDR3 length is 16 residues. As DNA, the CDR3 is TGTGCCAGCTCCCCGGGGGGAGGCGCCACCTCCTACGAGCAGTACTTC. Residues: CASSPGGGATSYEQYF.

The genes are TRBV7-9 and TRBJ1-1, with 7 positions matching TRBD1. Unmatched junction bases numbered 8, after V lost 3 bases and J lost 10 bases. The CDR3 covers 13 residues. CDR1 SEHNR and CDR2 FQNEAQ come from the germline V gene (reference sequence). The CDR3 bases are TGTGCCAGCAGCTTCGGACCACAGGGGAGAGCTTTCTTT. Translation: CASSFGPQGRAFF.

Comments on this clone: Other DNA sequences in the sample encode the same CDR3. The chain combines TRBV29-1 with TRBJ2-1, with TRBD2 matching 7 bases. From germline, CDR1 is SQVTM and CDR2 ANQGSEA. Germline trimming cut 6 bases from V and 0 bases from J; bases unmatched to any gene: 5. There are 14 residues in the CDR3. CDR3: CSVGGGSSYNEQFF. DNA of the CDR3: TGCAGCGTGGGGGGGGGTAGCTCCTACAATGAGCAGTTCTTC.

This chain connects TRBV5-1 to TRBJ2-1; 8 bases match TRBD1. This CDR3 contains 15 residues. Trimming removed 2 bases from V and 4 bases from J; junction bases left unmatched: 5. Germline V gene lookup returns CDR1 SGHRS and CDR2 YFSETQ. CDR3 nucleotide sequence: TGCGCCAGCAGCTTCAGACAGGGGAGGTACAATGAGCAGTTCTTC. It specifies CASSFRQGRYNEQFF.

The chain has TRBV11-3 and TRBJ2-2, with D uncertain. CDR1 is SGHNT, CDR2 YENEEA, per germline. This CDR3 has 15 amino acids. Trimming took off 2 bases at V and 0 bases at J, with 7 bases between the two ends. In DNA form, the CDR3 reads TGTGCCAGCAGCTTAAGTGGGACGAACACCGGGGAGCTGTTTTTT. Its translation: CASSLSGTNTGELFF.

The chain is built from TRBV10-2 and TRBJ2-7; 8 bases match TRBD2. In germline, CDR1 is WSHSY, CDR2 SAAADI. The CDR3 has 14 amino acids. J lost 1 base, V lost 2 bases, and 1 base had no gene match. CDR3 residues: CASSEAGGSYEQYF. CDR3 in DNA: TGCGCCAGCAGTGAGGCGGGAGGTTCCTACGAGCAGTACTTC.

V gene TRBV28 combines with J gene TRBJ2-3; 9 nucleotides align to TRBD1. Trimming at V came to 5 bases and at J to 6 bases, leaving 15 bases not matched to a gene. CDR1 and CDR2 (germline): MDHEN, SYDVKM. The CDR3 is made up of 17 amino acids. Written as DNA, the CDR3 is TGTGCCAGCAGTCTCTTCCCCGGGACAGGGTTTTTTGATACGCAGTATTTT. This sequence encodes CASSLFPGTGFFDTQYF.

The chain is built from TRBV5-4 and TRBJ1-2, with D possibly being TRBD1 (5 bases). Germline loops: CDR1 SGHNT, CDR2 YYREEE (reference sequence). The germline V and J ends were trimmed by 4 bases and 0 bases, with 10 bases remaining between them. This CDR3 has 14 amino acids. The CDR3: CASSLGQANYGYTF. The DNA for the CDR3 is TGTGCCAGCAGCCTTGGACAAGCTAACTATGGCTACACCTTC.

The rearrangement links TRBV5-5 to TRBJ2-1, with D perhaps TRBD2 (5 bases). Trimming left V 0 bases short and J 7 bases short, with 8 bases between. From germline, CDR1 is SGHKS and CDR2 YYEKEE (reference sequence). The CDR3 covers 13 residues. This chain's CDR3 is CASSLGTLNEQFF. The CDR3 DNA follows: TGTGCCAGCAGCTTGGGGACTTTAAATGAGCAGTTCTTC.

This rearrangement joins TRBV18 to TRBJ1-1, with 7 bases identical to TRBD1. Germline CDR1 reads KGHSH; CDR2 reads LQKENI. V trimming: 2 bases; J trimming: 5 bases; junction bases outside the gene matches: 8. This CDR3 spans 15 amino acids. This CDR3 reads CASSPEAGGQTEAFF. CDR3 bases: TGTGCCAGCTCACCAGAGGCCGGGGGACAGACTGAAGCTTTCTTT.